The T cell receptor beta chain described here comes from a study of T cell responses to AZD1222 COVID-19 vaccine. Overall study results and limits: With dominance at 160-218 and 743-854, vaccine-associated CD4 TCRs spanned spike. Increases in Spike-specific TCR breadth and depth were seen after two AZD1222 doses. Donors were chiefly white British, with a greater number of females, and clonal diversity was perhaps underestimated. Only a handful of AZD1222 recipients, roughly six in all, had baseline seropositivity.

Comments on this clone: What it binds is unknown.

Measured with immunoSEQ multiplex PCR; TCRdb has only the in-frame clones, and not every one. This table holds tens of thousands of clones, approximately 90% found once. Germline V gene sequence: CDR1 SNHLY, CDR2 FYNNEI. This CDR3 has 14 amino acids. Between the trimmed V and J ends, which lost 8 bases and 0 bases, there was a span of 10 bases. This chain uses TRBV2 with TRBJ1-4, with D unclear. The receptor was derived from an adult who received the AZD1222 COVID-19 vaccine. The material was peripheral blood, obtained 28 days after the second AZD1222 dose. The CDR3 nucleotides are TGTGCCAGCTGCGACGGTGCAACTAATGAAAAACTGTTTTTT. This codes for CASCDGATNEKLFF.